Ten or more counts support the clone carrying this T cell receptor (beta chain). The antigen is not known. Amplification yielded TCR beta CDR3 regions, with RNA transcripts as the source. When the TCR CDR3 underwent first-round RT-PCR, the HTBI primer set was used. MiXCR was run by TCRdb on the multiplex PCR reads, yielding one entry per CDR3 protein. The repertoire holds about 640,000 distinct CDR3 sequences, with less than 25% as singletons. Disease duration was under 3 months in the ophthalmopathy patients, who also had a Clinical Activity Score of at least 3 and a NOSPECS grade of at least 4. PBMCs stemmed from around 10 ml fresh peripheral blood. This specimen belongs to a study of T cells in Graves' hyperthyroidism and ophthalmopathy. Notes on the study in general: Prediction of ophthalmopathy progression came a median roughly 6.7 months pre-onset. Using 13 V-J features, a model discriminated ophthalmopathy from stable hyperthyroidism.

V lost 2 bases, J lost 5 bases, and 6 bases lay in between. The CDR3 is 12 amino acids. The V gene's germline CDR1 is GTSNPN and CDR2 SVGIG (reference sequence). Sequencing input: blood. The chain links TRBV30 to TRBJ2-2, with D perhaps TRBD2 (5 bases). The receptor was isolated from a man aged 25 to 45 with Graves' ophthalmopathy. CDR3 in DNA: TGTGCCTGGAGTACGGGGACCGGGGAGCTGTTTTTT. Amino acids: CAWSTGTGELFF.